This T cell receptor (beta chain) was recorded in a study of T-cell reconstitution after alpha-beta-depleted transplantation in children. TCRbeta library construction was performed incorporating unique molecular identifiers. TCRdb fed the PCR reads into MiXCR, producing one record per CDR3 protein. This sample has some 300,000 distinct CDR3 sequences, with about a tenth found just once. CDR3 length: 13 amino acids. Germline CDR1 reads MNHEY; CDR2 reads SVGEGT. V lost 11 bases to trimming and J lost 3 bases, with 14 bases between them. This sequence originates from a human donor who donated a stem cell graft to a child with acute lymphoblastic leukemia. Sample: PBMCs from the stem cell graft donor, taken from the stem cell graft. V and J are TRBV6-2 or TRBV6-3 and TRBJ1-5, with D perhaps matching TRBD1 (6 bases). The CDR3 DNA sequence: TGTGCCCACCGACAGGCCCACAATCAGCCCCAGCATTTT. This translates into CAHRQAHNQPQHF.